This paragraph reports one TCR beta chain. This entry comes from a study of blood T cell repertoires in COVID-19. Study as a whole: Some COVID-19 samples were acute and others convalescent; all came from the United States, Italy and Spain. Sources were T cells, B-cell-depleted T cells, or PBMCs; the material itself was cDNA or gDNA.

V was pared by 2 bases and J by 5 bases, with 18 bases between. From germline, CDR1 is KGHSH and CDR2 LQKENI. The CDR3 totals 16 residues. In the authors' methods: Reference gene primers were amplified, and this amplification served to estimate nucleated cell counts. Generated by immunoSEQ multiplex PCR, the TCRdb table keeps only in-frame clones and is missing some. V, J and clone size reflect that table, while D and trimming were determined from the DNA. The sample contains over 95,000 clones, approximately 90% of which appear only once. The TCR sequence derives from a human donor with acute or convalescent COVID-19. The donor label of this sample is uncertain. The sequenced material came from peripheral blood. The V call is TRBV18, the J call TRBJ1-1; D remains ambiguous. The CDR3: CASSPEEIGVWTEAFF. The CDR3 DNA sequence: TGTGCCAGCTCACCAGAAGAGATCGGTGTATGGACTGAAGCTTTCTTT.